This T cell receptor beta chain was profiled in a study of beta chain features in type 1 diabetes. About the study: When patients were set against healthy donors, age, gender and cell yields were similar. Regarding the study as a whole: Shortening of TCRB CDR3s, moderate but significant, appeared in all four CD4+ subsets of Type 1 diabetes patients. The study found that naive, central memory and Treg TCRB repertoires appeared more similar in patients than in healthy donors.

Germline lookup yields CDR1 SGHAT and CDR2 FQNNGV. This CDR3 is 15 amino acids long. J lost 3 bases, V lost 1 base, and 6 bases had no gene match. With respect to this clone: The antigen is not known.

Investigators reverse transcribed all isolated RNA, so they sequenced expressed TCRB transcripts. The method was immunoSEQ multiplex PCR; TCRdb's version includes in-frame clones alone and lacks a portion of them. This sample has fewer than 650,000 clones, with around 15% found just once. Sort purity for all populations was recorded as exceeding 98%. The material sequenced was naive CD4+ T cells from blood. The TCR sequence derives from a young man in good health. The chain employs TRBV11-2 and TRBJ2-7, with TRBD1 matching 7 bases. CDR3 sequence (DNA): TGTGCCAGCAGCTTAGTCGGACAGGTTTTCTACGAGCAGTACTTC. As protein: CASSLVGQVFYEQYF.